This TCR beta chain stems from a study of long-term antiretroviral therapy in people with HIV. The libraries were made with immunoSEQ v3.0 at survey level. Only in-frame clones appear in the TCRdb table, and some are missing; sequencing was by immunoSEQ multiplex PCR. The sample yields 23,000 or so clones, around 83% seen once. The J segment lost 7 bases and the V segment lost 4 bases, leaving 12 bases of the junction unmatched. The germline V gene encodes CDR1 MDHEN and CDR2 SYDVKM. The CDR3 length is 15 residues. A single count supports this clone. This clonotype was obtained from a man aged 50 to 59 with HIV. Source: unsorted PBMCs, taken 0.4 years after starting antiretroviral therapy. This chain uses TRBV28 with TRBJ1-2; 7 positions match TRBD1. CDR3 region: CASSSLLRDRLGYTF. CDR3 in DNA: TGTGCCAGCAGTTCCCTCCTCCGGGACAGACTTGGCTACACCTTC.